This T cell receptor (beta chain) derives from a study of T cells expressing NK-cell markers. As for this clonotype: What it binds is unknown.

Study-wide results and limits: Dominance of the CD3+CD56-NKG2C+ fraction by these clonotypes also held in a few donors. In about six donors, dominant NKG2C+ clonotypes were roughly 1.0-7.0% of CD8+ T cells.

The authors generated TCR beta cDNA through 5'RACE template switching with UMIs. Reprocessing the 5' RACE reads, TCRdb reports a single entry for every CDR3 protein and omits DNA. Found here are roughly 430,000 distinct CDR3 sequences; the top ten clones hold roughly 7.2%. This TCR was sampled from a woman aged 18-70 years in good health. Sequencing was carried out using blood T cells: a sorted CD56 or NKG2C T cell subset, CD4+ or CD8+ T cells, or bulk PBMC T cells (not recorded which).

CDR3 amino acids: CASSYLAGTTDTQYF. The chain combines TRBV6-2 or TRBV6-3 with TRBJ2-3; there is no DNA to check the TCRdb D call of TRBD2. The CDR3 has 15 residues. The germline V gene has CDR1 MNHEY and CDR2 SVGEGT.